Each of the 17 T cell receptor beta chains below was sequenced from the same sample in a study of response to subunit inactivated influenza vaccine. TCRdb called the RT-PCR reads again in MiXCR, with one record for every CDR3 protein. The top ten clones hold about 11% of a sample with 700,000 to 800,000 distinct CDR3 sequences, about a fifth of them seen once. Specimen: PBMCs from blood, collected roughly 5 days after vaccination. Source of these receptors: a man aged 45-65 years who received an inactivated influenza vaccine.

Only a few counts were recorded for this clonotype. The rearrangement joins TRBV20-1 to TRBJ2-3; a possible D gene is TRBD1 (8 bases). The CDR3 is made up of 15 amino acids. Trimming stripped 6 bases from V and 0 bases from J, with 16 bases between. Germline CDR1 is DFQATT and CDR2 is SNEGSKA (reference sequence). Here the CDR3 reads CSAQNRGGSTDTQYF. CDR3 sequence (DNA): TGCAGTGCGCAGAACAGGGGGGGGAGCACAGATACGCAGTATTTT.

The chain has TRBV18 and TRBJ2-3, with TRBD1 matching over 7 bases. There are 17 residues in the CDR3. After removal of 6 bases from V and 3 bases from J, the junction contained 15 bases not matched to a gene. Per the germline V gene, CDR1 is KGHSH and CDR2 is LQKENI. The CDR3, as DNA: TGTGCCAGCTCTCTTAATAACGCGGACAGGTTGACAGATACGCAGTATTTT. Translated: CASSLNNADRLTDTQYF.

V gene TRBV20-1 combines with J gene TRBJ1-1; D is unclear. The CDR3 totals 13 residues. The germline gives CDR1 DFQATT, CDR2 SNEGSKA (reference sequence). Trimming shortened V by 7 bases and J by 4 bases, and 16 bases separated the two germline ends. As DNA, the CDR3 is TGCAGTGTCAGCCGGATGTACGGCACTGAAGCTTTCTTT. Protein product: CSVSRMYGTEAFF.

This clonotype has a handful of counts. The genes are TRBV5-1 and TRBJ1-1; D remains ambiguous. V lost 4 bases to trimming and J lost 1 base, with 8 bases between them. This CDR3 has 13 residues. Germline V gene lookup returns CDR1 SGHRS and CDR2 YFSETQ. The CDR3 DNA reads as TGCGCCAGCAGCGCCCAAGAGAACACTGAAGCTTTCTTT. Its protein product is CASSAQENTEAFF.

The chain uses TRBV4-3 and TRBJ2-7; weak D call: TRBD2 (5 bases). This CDR3 is built from 14 residues. Deletions cut 3 bases from V and 5 bases from J, with 14 bases between. Germline CDR1 and CDR2: LGHNA and YSLEER. This chain's CDR3 is CASSHLLWRDEQYF. The DNA of the CDR3 is TGCGCCAGCAGCCATTTACTATGGCGGGACGAGCAGTACTTC.

The chain recombines TRBV30 with TRBJ2-3; 8 bases are a match to TRBD1. The CDR3 covers 13 residues. CDR1 is GTSNPN, CDR2 SVGIG, per germline (reference sequence). The junction had 6 bases not matched to a gene; V was cut back by 6 bases and J by 4 bases. The CDR3 reads CACKDRVADTQYF. In nucleotides, the CDR3 is TGTGCCTGTAAGGACAGGGTCGCAGATACGCAGTATTTT.

This clonotype was seen at least ten times. The chain carries TRBV12-3 or TRBV12-4 and TRBJ1-6, with 8 bases matching TRBD1. The CDR3 spans 15 residues. J gave up 8 bases and V 5 bases, and 8 bases lay outside the gene matches. CDR3 loop: CASSPDRGIYSPLHF. CDR3 in DNA: TGTGCCAGCAGTCCAGACAGGGGAATCTATTCACCCCTCCACTTT.

This clonotype was counted many times. The chain has TRBV7-8 and TRBJ2-5; 10 bases match TRBD1. Looked up from germline, CDR1 is SGHVS and CDR2 is FQNEAQ. The CDR3 runs to 16 residues. The V and J ends lost 2 bases and 6 bases, in that order; junction bases with no gene match: 9. The CDR3 coding sequence is TGTGCCAGCAGCTTATATAGGGACAGGGGAGGAAAGACCCAGTACTTC. Its protein is CASSLYRDRGGKTQYF.

Only a few counts were recorded for this clonotype. The chain recombines TRBV29-1 with TRBJ1-2, with TRBD1 identical over 10 bases. This CDR3 comprises 12 residues. CDR1 is SQVTM and CDR2 is ANQGSEA in the germline V gene. Trimming cost V 8 bases and J 8 bases; bases outside gene matches: 8. CDR3 coding DNA: TGCAGCTTCAGACAGGGGGCGGACGGCTACACCTTC. This translates into CSFRQGADGYTF.

This clonotype came up a few times. The chain recombines TRBV12-3 or TRBV12-4 with TRBJ1-5; D is uncertain. V lost 8 bases to trimming and J lost 0 bases, with 8 bases between them. The CDR3 totals 13 residues. CDR3: CASAIDSNQPQHF. The CDR3, as DNA: TGTGCCAGCGCGATAGATAGCAATCAGCCCCAGCATTTT.

The J gene is TRBJ2-7, the V gene TRBV21-1; TRBD1 is the table's D call, not checked against the DNA. TRBV21-1 is an annotated pseudogene. The CDR3 consists of 17 residues. The CDR3 loop reads CASSIPGTPRAYYEQYF. The CDR3 nucleotides read TGTGCCAGCAGCATCCCCGGGACCCCGAGGGCCTACTACGAGCAGTACTTC.

A few counts support this clonotype. J is TRBJ2-2 and V is TRBV6-1; perhaps TRBD1 as D (8 bases). Germline CDR1 is MNHNS and CDR2 is SASEGT. V was trimmed by 7 bases and J by 6 bases, leaving 18 bases between them. This CDR3 contains 15 residues. The CDR3 DNA is TGTGCCAGCACTACTGACAGGGGAGGGTCCGGGGAGCTGTTTTTT. It encodes CASTTDRGGSGELFF.

This clonotype was picked up a small number of times. The J gene is TRBJ1-4, the V gene TRBV29-1; 11 bases match TRBD1. The V gene end was trimmed by 6 bases and the J gene end by 7 bases; junction bases not matched to a gene: 10. Germline V gives CDR1 SQVTM, CDR2 ANQGSEA. The CDR3 spans 15 residues. The CDR3 protein is CSVRVGTGGSEKLFF. CDR3 nucleotide sequence: TGCAGCGTCCGCGTTGGGACAGGGGGAAGTGAAAAACTGTTTTTT. Drawing the rest from reference TRBV29-1 and TRBJ1-4, the complete variable domain is SAVISQKPSRDICQRGTSLTIQCQVDSQVTMMFWYRQQPGQSLTLIATANQGSEATYESGFVIDKFPISRPNLTFSTLTVSNMSPEDSSIYLCSVRVGTGGSEKLFFGSGTQLSVL.

This clonotype was seen only a few times. The chain employs TRBV5-1 and TRBJ2-5, with D uncertain. The CDR3 is 16 residues long. Trimming removed 4 bases at V and 5 bases at J, with 21 bases between. Germline V gives CDR1 SGHRS, CDR2 YFSETQ. CDR3 in DNA: TGCGCCAGCAGCGACCCAAGGACCGGGTTCGGCGAGACCCAGTACTTC. Protein sequence: CASSDPRTGFGETQYF.

The chain has TRBV7-6 and TRBJ2-7, with 9 bases fitting TRBD2. CDR3 size: 15 residues. Germline CDR1 reads SGHVS; CDR2 reads FNYEAQ. Unmatched junction bases numbered 7, after V lost 5 bases and J lost 2 bases. The CDR3 nucleotides read TGTGCCAGCAGCCCTGTTGCGGGAGGGACCTACGAGCAGTACTTC. Its protein is CASSPVAGGTYEQYF.

The chain has TRBV24-1 and TRBJ1-1; D is ambiguous. The CDR3 is 12 amino acids. V was trimmed by 5 bases and J by 5 bases, leaving 8 bases between them. Germline V gives CDR1 KGHDR, CDR2 SFDVKD. The CDR3 loop reads CATSVGGTEAFF. The CDR3 DNA sequence: TGTGCCACCAGTGTCGGAGGAACTGAAGCTTTCTTT.

V gene TRBV29-1 combines with J gene TRBJ2-1; TRBD1 matches 8 bases. Germline values: CDR1 SQVTM, CDR2 ANQGSEA. This CDR3 is built from 12 residues. The junction had 3 bases not matched to a gene; V was cut back by 2 bases and J by 9 bases. The CDR3 bases are TGCAGCGTTGAACAGGGGGCAGCTGAGCAGTTCTTC. The encoded protein is CSVEQGAAEQFF.